The 28 T cell receptor beta chains below come from one sample, sequenced in a study of blood T cell repertoires in COVID-19. Clones were sequenced by immunoSEQ multiplex PCR, and TCRdb holds only the in-frame ones, with some missing. The sample comprises some 42,000 clones, 70% to 90% of which are singletons, and about 2.4% rests with the top ten. The sequenced sample was peripheral blood. Every receptor here comes from a human donor in a cohort sampled during active COVID-19.

V gene TRBV10-3 combines with J gene TRBJ2-7; no definite D call. The V gene lost 8 bases and the J gene lost 5 bases, with 16 bases spanning the gap. The germline V gene has CDR1 ENHRY and CDR2 SYGVKD. The CDR3 totals 13 residues. In nucleotides, the CDR3 is TGTGCCATCGCATTCTCCCAACAGAACGAGCAGTACTTC. Encoded protein: CAIAFSQQNEQYF.

About this clone itself: Other DNA sequences in this specimen translate into the identical CDR3. The J gene is TRBJ1-5, the V gene TRBV7-9; a possible D gene is TRBD1 (6 bases). Trimming pared 5 bases from V and 4 bases from J, leaving 9 bases between. CDR3 length: 13 amino acids. Germline CDR1 reads SEHNR; CDR2 reads FQNEAQ (reference sequence). CDR3 sequence (DNA): TGTGCCAGCAGCCTTGGACAGAATCAGCCCCAGCATTTT. Translated, it gives CASSLGQNQPQHF. The complete variable domain, with remaining parts taken from reference TRBV7-9 and TRBJ1-5, reads DTGVSQNPRHKITKRGQNVTFRCDPISEHNRLYWYRQTLGQGPEFLTYFQNEAQLEKSRLLSDRFSAERPKGSFSTLEIQRTEQGDSAMYLCASSLGQNQPQHFGDGTRLSIL.

The rearrangement joins TRBV9 to TRBJ2-2; maybe TRBD2 (6 bases). V was clipped by 0 bases and J by 1 base, with 10 bases between them. CDR1 is SGDLS and CDR2 is YYNGEE in the germline V gene. This CDR3 has 16 amino acids. CDR3 in amino acids: CASSVGRAENTGELFF. DNA for the CDR3: TGTGCCAGCAGCGTAGGGAGGGCCGAGAACACCGGGGAGCTGTTTTTT.

The chain links TRBV5-1 to TRBJ2-1; 7 bases are shared with TRBD1. There are 14 residues in the CDR3. With V trimmed by 7 bases and J by 7 bases, 11 bases remained unmatched. CDR1 is SGHRS, CDR2 YFSETQ, per germline. CDR3 loop: CASGRTGEGNEQFF. The CDR3 region has the DNA TGCGCCAGCGGCCGGACAGGCGAGGGTAATGAGCAGTTCTTC.

The rearrangement links TRBV5-5 to TRBJ2-1, with D perhaps matching TRBD2 (6 bases). Trimming removed 5 bases at V and 8 bases at J, with 23 bases between. There are 16 residues in the CDR3. Germline values: CDR1 SGHKS, CDR2 YYEKEE (reference sequence). In nucleotides, the CDR3 is TGTGCCAGCAGTCGGGGATGGCCGGGGGTTACTGATGAGCAGTTCTTC. Translation gives CASSRGWPGVTDEQFF.

This chain links TRBV28 with TRBJ2-7; 12 positions agree with TRBD2. After removal of 7 bases from V and 7 bases from J, the junction contained 8 bases not matched to a gene. Germline V CDR1 and CDR2: MDHEN, SYDVKM. The CDR3 spans 14 residues. CDR3 sequence (DNA): TGTGCCAGCAAAGAGCTAGCGGGGGGGCGTGAGCAGTACTTC. This translates into CASKELAGGREQYF.

V usage is TRBV7-2 and J usage is TRBJ2-7, with 9 bases fitting TRBD2. Losses at the gene ends were 4 bases for V and 4 bases for J; bases not matched to a gene: 5. Germline assignment: CDR1 SGHTA and CDR2 FQGNSA. This CDR3 spans 14 amino acids. CDR3 amino acids: CASSYGLARYEQYF. The CDR3 DNA sequence: TGTGCCAGCAGCTACGGACTAGCGCGGTACGAGCAGTACTTC.

The V gene is TRBV19, the J gene TRBJ2-7, with 8 bases fitting TRBD1. This CDR3 region has 16 residues. V was clipped by 1 base and J by 2 bases; unmatched bases: 7. Germline V lookup: CDR1 LNHDA, CDR2 SQIVND (reference sequence). The chain's CDR3 is CASSIGSRTGTYEQYF. The CDR3 DNA is TGTGCCAGTAGTATAGGGTCCCGGACAGGGACCTACGAGCAGTACTTC. The full variable domain, in which reference TRBV19 and TRBJ2-7 provide the parts outside the CDR3, is DGGITQSPKYLFRKEGQNVTLSCEQNLNHDAMYWYRQDPGQGLRLIYYSQIVNDFQKGDIAEGYSVSREKKESFPLTVTSAQKNPTAFYLCASSIGSRTGTYEQYFGPGTRLTVT.

This sequence joins TRBV3-1 (or the pseudogene TRBV3-2) and TRBJ2-5; the D gene is possibly TRBD2 (6 bases). CDR3 length equals 13 residues. The V end lost 4 bases, the J end lost 1 base, and 7 bases lay between the germline ends. Germline V gene data show CDR1 as LGHDT and CDR2 as YNNKEL (reference sequence). The CDR3: CASSRDFQETQYF. CDR3 DNA: TGTGCCAGCAGCCGGGACTTCCAAGAGACCCAGTACTTC.

This chain links TRBV13 with TRBJ1-5; D is uncertain. The CDR3 extends over 16 amino acids. CDR1 and CDR2 from the germline V gene are PRHDT and FYEKMQ (reference sequence). Trimming shortened V by 0 bases and J by 3 bases, and 12 bases separated the two germline ends. The CDR3 region is CASSLGSVGYNQPQHF. The CDR3 DNA reads as TGTGCCAGCAGCTTAGGCTCGGTTGGTTACAATCAGCCCCAGCATTTT.

This sequence joins TRBV9 and TRBJ2-1; 12 bases align to TRBD2. In germline, CDR1 is SGDLS, CDR2 YYNGEE. The CDR3 extends over 15 amino acids. V trimming: 4 bases; J trimming: 8 bases; junction bases outside the gene matches: 7. This CDR3 is CASSLRLAGAHEQFF. The CDR3 coding sequence is TGTGCCAGCAGCCTCCGACTAGCGGGGGCCCATGAGCAGTTCTTC. Supplemented by reference TRBV9 and TRBJ2-1, the full variable domain reads DSGVTQTPKHLITATGQRVTLRCSPRSGDLSVYWYQQSLDQGLQFLIQYYNGEERAKGNILERFSAQQFPDLHSELNLSSLELGDSALYFCASSLRLAGAHEQFFGPGTRLTVL.

The chain carries TRBV2 and TRBJ2-7; TRBD1 matches at 7 bases. The CDR3 loop spans 16 amino acids. CDR1 and CDR2 from the germline V gene are SNHLY and FYNNEI. With 1 base clipped from V and 1 base from J, the junction kept 7 bases outside the gene matches. CDR3: CASSEGKGGRSYEQYF. The DNA of the CDR3 is TGTGCCAGCAGTGAAGGGAAAGGGGGCCGATCCTACGAGCAGTACTTC.

The chain combines TRBV9 with TRBJ2-7; tentative D call: TRBD1 (6 bases). The CDR3 is 15 residues long. CDR1 is SGDLS and CDR2 is YYNGEE in the germline V gene. Between the trimmed V and J ends, which lost 3 bases and 5 bases, there was a span of 18 bases. The CDR3 loop reads CASSEKGQKTHEQYF. CDR3 bases: TGTGCCAGCAGCGAAAAGGGACAAAAAACTCACGAGCAGTACTTC.

This clone was seen only once. The rearrangement uses TRBV7-9 and TRBJ1-1; D ambiguous. The CDR3 length is 17 residues. Between the trimmed V and J ends, which lost 1 base and 1 base, there was a span of 16 bases. Germline assignment: CDR1 SEHNR and CDR2 FQNEAQ (reference sequence). The CDR3 here is CASSLVPARHPNTEAFF. CDR3 DNA sequence: TGTGCCAGCAGCTTAGTCCCCGCGAGACACCCGAACACTGAAGCTTTCTTT.

The chain couples TRBV7-9 to TRBJ2-1; 9 bases are a match to TRBD2. The germline CDR1 and CDR2 sequences are SEHNR and FQNEAQ (reference sequence). The J segment lost 5 bases and the V segment lost 2 bases, leaving 10 bases of the junction unmatched. The CDR3 runs to 17 residues. CDR3 sequence (DNA): TGTGCCAGCAGCTTAATTCCGGTCCGCGGGGGGGACAATGAGCAGTTCTTC. It yields the protein CASSLIPVRGGDNEQFF.

J is TRBJ1-3 and V is TRBV18; D may be TRBD1 (6 bases). V was trimmed by 3 bases and J by 1 base, leaving 13 bases between them. Germline V lookup: CDR1 KGHSH, CDR2 LQKENI. CDR3 length equals 16 residues. The CDR3 DNA follows: TGTGCCAGCTCACCGAACCAGGGGCTATCTGGAAACACCATATATTTT. Translation: CASSPNQGLSGNTIYF.

This clone occurred a few times. V usage is TRBV5-5 and J usage is TRBJ2-1; the match to TRBD2 covers 8 bases. This CDR3 has 12 amino acids. V shed 6 bases, J shed 9 bases, and the junction held 5 bases outside the gene matches. Germline-derived CDR1 and CDR2 are SGHKS and YYEKEE (reference sequence). The CDR3: CASKETSVEQFF. The DNA for the CDR3 is TGTGCCAGCAAGGAGACTAGCGTTGAGCAGTTCTTC.

This rearrangement joins TRBV30 to TRBJ1-5; 9 bases align to TRBD1. Germline CDR1 GTSNPN, CDR2 SVGIG (reference sequence). The CDR3 is 15 residues long. Germline trimming cut 0 bases from V and 3 bases from J; bases unmatched to any gene: 3. The CDR3 spells CAWSVGQGLNQPQHF. For the CDR3, the DNA is TGTGCCTGGAGTGTCGGACAGGGGCTCAATCAGCCCCAGCATTTT.

The rearrangement joins TRBV5-1 to TRBJ2-7; a weak D match, TRBD2 (6 bases). With 5 bases removed from V and 2 bases from J, the gap between germline ends came to 11 bases. Germline V gene sequence: CDR1 SGHRS, CDR2 YFSETQ. CDR3 length: 13 residues. The CDR3 nucleotides are TGCGCCAGCAGTTTGACTAGGGCCTACGAGCAGTACTTC. Its translation: CASSLTRAYEQYF.

J is TRBJ1-1 and V is TRBV10-3, with TRBD1 identical over 9 bases. This CDR3 has 12 residues. Trimming at V came to 7 bases and at J to 4 bases, leaving 1 base not matched to a gene. CDR1 and CDR2 from the germline V gene are ENHRY and SYGVKD. The CDR3 loop is CAIMGQGTEAFF. The CDR3 nucleotides are TGTGCCATCATGGGACAGGGCACTGAAGCTTTCTTT.

The rearrangement joins TRBV5-1 to TRBJ2-5; D unclear. Germline V gene data show CDR1 as SGHRS and CDR2 as YFSETQ. The length of the CDR3 is 13 residues. The V end lost 0 bases, the J end lost 5 bases, and 8 bases lay between the germline ends. The CDR3 here is CASSLAKEETQYF. For the CDR3, the DNA is TGCGCCAGCAGCTTGGCCAAAGAGGAGACCCAGTACTTC.

This chain uses TRBV11-3 with TRBJ2-3, with D tentatively TRBD2 (6 bases). The germline V gene encodes CDR1 SGHNT and CDR2 YENEEA. This CDR3 comprises 16 residues. The ends were cut back, 1 base at V and 1 base at J, with 12 bases in the middle. CDR3 sequence: CASSLVIWGGTDTQYF. CDR3 in DNA: TGTGCCAGCAGCTTAGTAATCTGGGGGGGCACAGATACGCAGTATTTT. Based on the CDR3 plus reference TRBV11-3 and TRBJ2-3, the full variable domain is EAGVVQSPRYKIIEKKQPVAFWCNPISGHNTLYWYLQNLGQGPELLIRYENEEAVDDSQLPKDRFSAERLKGVDSTLKIQPAELGDSAVYLCASSLVIWGGTDTQYFGPGTRLTVL.

The V and J genes are TRBV9 and TRBJ2-1, with 8 bases matching TRBD2. V dropped 0 bases and J dropped 4; count of bases not matched to a gene: 3. The CDR3 is 15 residues long. Germline assignment: CDR1 SGDLS and CDR2 YYNGEE. DNA of the CDR3: TGTGCCAGCAGCGTAGATCCGGGGGGGTACAATGAGCAGTTCTTC. Its translation is CASSVDPGGYNEQFF.

V and J are TRBV5-4 and TRBJ2-7; TRBD1 matches at 7 bases. The length of the CDR3 is 14 residues. V lost 4 bases and J lost 2; bases outside the gene matches: 6. Germline V gene lookup returns CDR1 SGHNT and CDR2 YYREEE (reference sequence). CDR3 DNA sequence: TGTGCCAGCAGCGGGTCGGGACAGCCCTACGAGCAGTACTTC. It is translated as CASSGSGQPYEQYF.

V usage is TRBV10-3 and J usage is TRBJ1-6; maybe TRBD1 (6 bases). Trimming removed 3 bases at V and 7 bases at J, with 13 bases between. From germline, CDR1 is ENHRY and CDR2 SYGVKD. The CDR3 is made up of 15 amino acids. CDR3 region: CAISDSQGQNSPLHF. CDR3 bases: TGTGCCATCAGTGACTCACAGGGTCAGAATTCACCCCTCCACTTT.

The J gene is TRBJ2-3, the V gene TRBV2; D remains unclear. Germline CDR1 is SNHLY and CDR2 is FYNNEI. The V end was cut by 7 bases, the J end by 2 bases, with 7 bases between. This CDR3 spans 12 amino acids. The CDR3 nucleotides are TGTGCCAGCAATATAAACACAGATACGCAGTATTTT. As protein: CASNINTDTQYF.

The chain joins TRBV5-4 to TRBJ2-1, with TRBD1 as a possible D gene (5 bases). V dropped 4 bases and J dropped 4 bases, with 9 bases sitting between them. The length of the CDR3 is 13 residues. CDR1 and CDR2 from the germline V gene are SGHNT and YYREEE (reference sequence). CDR3 residues: CASSPTDYNEQFF. The CDR3 nucleotides read TGTGCCAGCAGCCCGACAGATTACAATGAGCAGTTCTTC.

The rearrangement links TRBV30 to TRBJ1-1, with a possible D match to TRBD1 (6 bases). This CDR3 is built from 13 residues. V was trimmed by 1 base and J by 3 bases, leaving 9 bases between them. The germline V gene has CDR1 GTSNPN and CDR2 SVGIG (reference sequence). CDR3 sequence (DNA): TGTGCCTGGAGTGCACAGGGCTACACTGAAGCTTTCTTT. Translation: CAWSAQGYTEAFF.